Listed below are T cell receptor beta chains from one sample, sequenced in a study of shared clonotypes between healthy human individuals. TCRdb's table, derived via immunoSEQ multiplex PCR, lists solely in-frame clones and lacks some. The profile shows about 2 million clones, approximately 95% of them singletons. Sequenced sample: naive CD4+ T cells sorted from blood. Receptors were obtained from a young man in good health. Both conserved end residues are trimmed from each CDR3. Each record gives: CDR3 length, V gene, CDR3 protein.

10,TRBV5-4,ASRAVNYGYT
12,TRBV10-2,ASNTQGHNSPLH
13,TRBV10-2,ASSDSGRYGNEQF
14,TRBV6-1,ASSEALGSGTYEQY
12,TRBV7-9,ASSLGQMNTEAF
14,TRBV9,ASSATSGTVNSPLH
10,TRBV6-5,ASRRGPGGYT
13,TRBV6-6,ASTPRAGVVYEQY
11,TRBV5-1,ASSLNTNTEAF
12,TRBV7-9,ASSFGRDDYGYT
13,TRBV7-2,ASSLRGLKPYEQY
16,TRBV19,ASSIGLGPVPNTGELF
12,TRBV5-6,ASSPFWGDYEQY
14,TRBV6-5,ASSYPTGVGTGELF
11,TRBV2,ASSEIREETQY
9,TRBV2,ASSGLYEQY
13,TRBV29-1,SVEDNLATGYEQY
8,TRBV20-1,SALGYEQY
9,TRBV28,ASSFGYEQY
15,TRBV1,TSSQDREDKGTYEQY
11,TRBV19,ASSSPVGNTIY
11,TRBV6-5,ASSYLRNQPQH
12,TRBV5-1,ASSLVVSWETQY
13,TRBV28,ASSLYDRAKETQY
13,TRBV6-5,ASKMGGLDNQPQH
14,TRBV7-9,ASSLAREGDFYEQY
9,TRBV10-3,AISRTDTQY
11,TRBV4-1,ASSPTGLYEQY
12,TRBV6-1,ASNDRALGEKLF
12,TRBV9,ASSVAWDSYEQY
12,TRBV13,ASSSGAYSYEQY
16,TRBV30,AWRIFPVGTSGYNEQF
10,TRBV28,ASGTGRRGYT
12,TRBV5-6,ASSRFATNEKLF
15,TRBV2,ASSVPLDGNSGNTIY
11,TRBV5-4,ASSLEESDGYT
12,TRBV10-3,AISGLADSYEQY
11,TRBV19,ATSGQGAQPQH
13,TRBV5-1,ASSRDRGAPYEQY
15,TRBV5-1,ASSRTGGSFDTGELF
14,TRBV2,ASSDAMTLVDTEAF
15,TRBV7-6,ASSLLGTENSGNTIY
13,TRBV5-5,ASSASVRGNQPQH
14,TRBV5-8,ASSLGNLGLIYGYT
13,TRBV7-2,ASSPDRVREQPQH
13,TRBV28,ASSEDGPSNQPQH
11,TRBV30,AWTRDRGSPLH
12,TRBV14,ASSNSGDRYGYT
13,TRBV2,ASSEAGGASEKLF
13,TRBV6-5,ASSYYGTATYEQY
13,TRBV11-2,ASSFGDSYNSPLH
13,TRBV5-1,ASSLDAGTYNEQF
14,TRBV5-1,ASSNRDREATDTQY
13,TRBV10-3,AISALPSDNYGYT
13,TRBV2,ASSEGLRGDNEQF